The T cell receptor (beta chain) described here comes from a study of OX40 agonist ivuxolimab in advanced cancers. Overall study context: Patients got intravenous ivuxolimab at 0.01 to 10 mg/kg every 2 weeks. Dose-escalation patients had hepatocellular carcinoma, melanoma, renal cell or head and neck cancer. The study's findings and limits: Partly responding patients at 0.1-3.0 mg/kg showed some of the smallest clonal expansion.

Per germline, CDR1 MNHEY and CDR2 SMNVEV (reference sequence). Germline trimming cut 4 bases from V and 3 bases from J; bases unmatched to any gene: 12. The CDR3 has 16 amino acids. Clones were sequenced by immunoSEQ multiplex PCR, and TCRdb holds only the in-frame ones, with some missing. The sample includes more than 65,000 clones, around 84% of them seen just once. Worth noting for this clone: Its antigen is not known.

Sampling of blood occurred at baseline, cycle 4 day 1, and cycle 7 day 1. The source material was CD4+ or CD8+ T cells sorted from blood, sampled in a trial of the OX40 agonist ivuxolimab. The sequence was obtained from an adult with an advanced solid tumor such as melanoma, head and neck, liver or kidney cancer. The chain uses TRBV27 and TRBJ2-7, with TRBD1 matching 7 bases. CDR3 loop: CASSSHRGTSDYEQYF. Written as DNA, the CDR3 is TGTGCCAGCAGTTCCCACAGGGGAACCTCAGACTACGAGCAGTACTTC.